These 20 T cell receptor beta chains share one sample of origin, sequenced in a study of control samples from healthy donors and cancer patients. The table came from immunoSEQ multiplex PCR; TCRdb's copy has only in-frame clones and leaves some out. The table has around 160,000 clones, approximately 94% seen once. Sample: blood. The receptors come from a man between 18 and 35 years old in good health.

The rearrangement joins TRBV4-1 to TRBJ2-2; D gene uncertain. Trimming took off 4 bases at V and 3 bases at J, with 12 bases between the two ends. The germline V gene encodes CDR1 MGHRA and CDR2 YSYEKL. The CDR3 sequence is 15 residues long. The chain's CDR3 is CASSPQVAHTGELFF. CDR3 coding DNA: TGCGCCAGCAGCCCCCAGGTAGCACACACCGGGGAGCTGTTTTTT.

The J gene is TRBJ2-3, the V gene TRBV3-1 (or the pseudogene TRBV3-2); D is ambiguous. V lost 4 bases, J lost 1 base, and 15 bases lay in between. The germline CDR1 and CDR2 sequences are LGHDT and YNNKEL (reference sequence). The CDR3 loop spans 16 amino acids. The CDR3 sequence: CASSPWLQLGTDTQYF. Here the CDR3 DNA reads TGTGCCAGCAGCCCATGGCTCCAGTTAGGCACAGATACGCAGTATTTT.

The genes are TRBV27 and TRBJ1-4; 7 nucleotides match TRBD1. V was pared by 1 base and J by 3 bases, with 14 bases of the junction left unmatched. Germline loops: CDR1 MNHEY, CDR2 SMNVEV (reference sequence). The CDR3 loop spans 19 amino acids. CDR3 loop: CASSLLNDRVGIPNEKLFF. The CDR3 region has the DNA TGTGCCAGCAGTTTATTAAATGACAGGGTTGGCATTCCTAATGAAAAACTGTTTTTT.

The rearrangement joins TRBV7-8 to TRBJ1-5; D might be TRBD1 (5 bases). CDR3 length equals 15 residues. V was pared by 4 bases and J by 0 bases, with 10 bases between. Germline lookup yields CDR1 SGHVS and CDR2 FQNEAQ. CDR3 amino acids: CASSSDTLSNQPQHF. The CDR3 DNA sequence: TGTGCCAGCAGCTCGGACACCCTTAGCAATCAGCCCCAGCATTTT. Using reference TRBV7-8 and TRBJ1-5 for the parts outside the CDR3, the full variable domain is GAGVSQSPRYKVAKRGQDVALRCDPISGHVSLFWYQQALGQGPEFLTYFQNEAQLDKSGLPSDRFFAERPEGSVSTLKIQRTQQEDSAVYLCASSSDTLSNQPQHFGDGTRLSIL.

This chain uses TRBV11-2 with TRBJ1-1; D is perhaps TRBD1 (5 bases). This CDR3 comprises 13 residues. Per germline, CDR1 SGHAT and CDR2 FQNNGV. Between the trimmed V and J ends, which lost 5 bases and 3 bases, there was a span of 10 bases. CDR3 DNA sequence: TGTGCCAGCAGCAACCGGGACTACACTGAAGCTTTCTTT. Its protein is CASSNRDYTEAFF. Full variable domain (remainder filled in from reference TRBV11-2 and TRBJ1-1): EAGVAQSPRYKIIEKRQSVAFWCNPISGHATLYWYQQILGQGPKLLIQFQNNGVVDDSQLPKDRFSAERLKGVDSTLKIQPAKLEDSAVYLCASSNRDYTEAFFGQGTRLTVV.

This chain joins TRBV7-9 and TRBJ2-3; D is undetermined. Germline CDR1 and CDR2: SEHNR and FQNEAQ (reference sequence). V was shortened by 1 base and J by 3 bases, with 11 bases between the two germline ends. This CDR3 comprises 15 residues. The CDR3 DNA reads TGTGCCAGCAGCTTAGAGTCAGGTCTTACAGATACGCAGTATTTT. It translates to CASSLESGLTDTQYF.

V usage is TRBV28 and J usage is TRBJ1-3; D is ambiguous. The CDR3 sequence is 14 residues long. From germline, CDR1 is MDHEN and CDR2 SYDVKM. V was pared by 8 bases and J by 4 bases, with 15 bases between. In nucleotides, the CDR3 is TGTGCCAGCGGCTACCAGGAAGCAGGAAACACCATATATTTT. Protein: CASGYQEAGNTIYF.

V usage is TRBV6-1 and J usage is TRBJ2-4; D unclear. This CDR3 spans 13 amino acids. V gave up 2 bases and J gave up 12 bases, with 14 bases separating them. The germline gives CDR1 MNHNS, CDR2 SASEGT. Written as DNA, the CDR3 is TGTGCCAGCAGTGAACAATCAGTCCGATATCAGTACTTC. It translates to CASSEQSVRYQYF.

This sequence joins TRBV6-5 and TRBJ1-2; perhaps TRBD1 as D (5 bases). This CDR3 is 13 amino acids long. Per the germline V gene, CDR1 is MNHEY and CDR2 is SVGAGI. V gave up 5 bases and J gave up 5 bases, with 12 bases separating them. For the CDR3, the DNA is TGTGCCAGCAGTCCAGACAGCCCATATGGCTACACCTTC. This gives the protein CASSPDSPYGYTF.

This clone was observed once. The chain combines TRBV2 with TRBJ1-6, with D perhaps TRBD1 (6 bases). With 0 bases removed from V and 3 bases from J, the gap between germline ends came to 12 bases. This CDR3 is 17 amino acids long. Germline V gene lookup returns CDR1 SNHLY and CDR2 FYNNEI. The CDR3 DNA reads TGTGCCAGCAGTGAAGCTATGACAGGCTACTATAATTCACCCCTCCACTTT. This translates into CASSEAMTGYYNSPLHF.

A single count supports this clone. This chain uses TRBV7-9 with TRBJ2-7; the D gene is possibly TRBD1 (5 bases). V was shortened by 3 bases and J by 6 bases, with 9 bases between the two germline ends. This CDR3 is 12 amino acids long. The germline V gene encodes CDR1 SEHNR and CDR2 FQNEAQ (reference sequence). Here the CDR3 reads CASSFRATEQYF. In DNA, the CDR3 is TGTGCCAGCAGCTTCAGGGCTACCGAGCAGTACTTC.

This chain connects TRBV9 to TRBJ1-2; the D gene is possibly TRBD1 (5 bases). CDR3 length: 11 residues. CDR1 is SGDLS and CDR2 is YYNGEE in the germline V gene. V dropped 4 bases and J dropped 7 bases, with 8 bases sitting between them. CDR3 DNA sequence: TGTGCCAGCAGCCAGGGAGGTGGCTACACCTTC. Its translation: CASSQGGGYTF.

The gene calls are TRBV7-6 and TRBJ2-7; no firm D call. The V gene lost 4 bases and the J gene lost 5 bases, with 9 bases spanning the gap. Germline CDR1 reads SGHVS; CDR2 reads FNYEAQ. This CDR3 region has 12 residues. The chain's CDR3 is CASSSVGDEQYF. The CDR3, as DNA: TGTGCCAGCAGCTCTGTCGGCGACGAGCAGTACTTC.

The chain combines TRBV7-9 with TRBJ2-1; D perhaps matches TRBD1 (5 bases). This CDR3 is built from 11 residues. The germline V gene has CDR1 SEHNR and CDR2 FQNEAQ (reference sequence). The V gene lost 11 bases and the J gene lost 7 bases, with 12 bases spanning the gap. The CDR3 nucleotides are TGTGCCCAGCCTTCAGGGAATGAGCAGTTCTTC. This translates into CAQPSGNEQFF.

The genes are TRBV5-1 and TRBJ2-2; the D gene is possibly TRBD2 (5 bases). This CDR3 is built from 16 residues. Germline values: CDR1 SGHRS, CDR2 YFSETQ. The V end was cut by 0 bases, the J end by 0 bases, with 9 bases between. CDR3 sequence: CASSLGGGSNTGELFF. CDR3 coding DNA: TGCGCCAGCAGCTTGGGCGGAGGATCGAACACCGGGGAGCTGTTTTTT. The complete variable domain, with remaining parts taken from reference TRBV5-1 and TRBJ2-2, reads KAGVTQTPRYLIKTRGQQVTLSCSPISGHRSVSWYQQTPGQGLQFLFEYFSETQRNKGNFPGRFSGRQFSNSRSEMNVSTLELGDSALYLCASSLGGGSNTGELFFGEGSRLTVL.

The rearrangement joins TRBV12-3 or TRBV12-4 to TRBJ1-5; D is unresolved. The CDR3 length is 13 residues. V was pared by 5 bases and J by 6 bases, with 11 bases between. CDR3 amino acids: CASSEQVIQPQHF. The CDR3 region has the DNA TGTGCCAGCAGTGAGCAGGTAATTCAGCCCCAGCATTTT.

V and J are TRBV19 and TRBJ1-6, with D possibly TRBD1 on 6 matching bases. CDR1 LNHDA and CDR2 SQIVND come from the germline V gene (reference sequence). The V and J ends lost 6 bases and 3 bases respectively, with 24 bases between them. The CDR3 covers 19 residues. The CDR3 nucleotides are TGTGCCAGTAGGACCGGAGAATCAGGGGACCAAATCTATAATTCACCCCTCCACTTT. Translation: CASRTGESGDQIYNSPLHF.

For this clone: The sample carries other DNA sequences with the same CDR3. The chain links TRBV2 to TRBJ1-5; D is undetermined. In germline, CDR1 is SNHLY, CDR2 FYNNEI. Trimming pared 3 bases from V and 1 base from J, leaving 1 base between. CDR3 length equals 12 residues. The CDR3 DNA reads as TGTGCCAGCAGTGACAGCAATCAGCCCCAGCATTTT. It yields the protein CASSDSNQPQHF.

The table lists this clone with a count of one. The genes are TRBV30 and TRBJ1-5, with D maybe TRBD1 (5 bases). CDR1 is GTSNPN and CDR2 is SVGIG in the germline V gene (reference sequence). The CDR3 length is 13 residues. The V end was cut by 3 bases, the J end by 5 bases, with 11 bases between. The DNA for the CDR3 is TGTGCCTGGAGCAGAGACAGTTATCAGCCCCAGCATTTT. Its protein product is CAWSRDSYQPQHF. Based on the CDR3 plus reference TRBV30 and TRBJ1-5, the full variable domain is SQTIHQWPATLVQPVGSPLSLECTVEGTSNPNLYWYRQAAGRGLQLLFYSVGIGQISSEVPQNLSASRPQDRQFILSSKKLLLSDSGFYLCAWSRDSYQPQHFGDGTRLSIL.

The V and J genes are TRBV7-8 and TRBJ1-1, with D possibly TRBD1 on 5 matching bases. The CDR3 runs 13 residues. Germline values: CDR1 SGHVS, CDR2 FQNEAQ. V lost 8 bases and J lost 4, with 14 bases in between. The CDR3 spells CASANSGRTEAFF. CDR3 nucleotide sequence: TGTGCCAGCGCGAACTCGGGACGCACTGAAGCTTTCTTT.